Each of the 29 T cell receptor beta chains below was sequenced from the same sample in a study of Ad26.COV2.S vaccination and SARS-CoV-2 variants. Profiling relied on immunoSEQ multiplex PCR, and the TCRdb table lists in-frame clones only, not all of them. The data hold some 340,000 clones, with just under 85% observed a single time. This sample's treatment: some 19 received Ad26.COV2.S at low or high dose, single or two shots; about 5 received placebo; per-sample allocation not given. Sampling was performed 63 days after the first vaccine or placebo injection. Here the sequenced sample was peripheral blood, taken in a trial of Ad26.COV2.S vaccine versus placebo. These TCRs come from a person aged 18 to 59 who received the Ad26.COV2.S COVID-19 vaccine or a placebo.

The rearrangement joins TRBV7-3 to TRBJ2-5; D possibly corresponds to TRBD2 (5 bases). V lost 2 bases to trimming and J lost 0 bases, with 7 bases between them. CDR3 size: 14 residues. Looked up from germline, CDR1 is SGHTA and CDR2 is FQGTGA. CDR3 nucleotide sequence: TGTGCCAGCAGCTTATCGCGGGACCAAGAGACCCAGTACTTC. This gives the protein CASSLSRDQETQYF.

The CDR3 loop is CASRSLIGGNQPQHF. As DNA, the CDR3 is TGTGCCAGCAGATCTTTAATCGGGGGAAATCAGCCCCAGCATTTT. The chain employs TRBV2 and TRBJ1-5, with D possibly being TRBD1 (5 bases). The V gene lost 6 bases and the J gene lost 4 bases, with 16 bases spanning the gap. Per the germline V gene, CDR1 is SNHLY and CDR2 is FYNNEI. This CDR3 has 15 amino acids.

The chain combines TRBV3-1 (or the pseudogene TRBV3-2) with TRBJ2-7; maybe TRBD2 (6 bases). This CDR3 is built from 14 residues. Trimming removed 4 bases from V and 9 bases from J, with 19 bases in between. Germline-derived CDR1 and CDR2 are LGHDT and YNNKEL (reference sequence). The chain's CDR3 is CASSPGTGEGRQYF. CDR3 nucleotide sequence: TGTGCCAGCAGCCCCGGGACGGGGGAAGGTAGGCAGTACTTC.

This chain uses TRBV19 with TRBJ1-5, with D perhaps TRBD1 (5 bases). V dropped 4 bases and J dropped 3 bases, with 16 bases sitting between them. The CDR3 has 16 amino acids. Germline values: CDR1 LNHDA, CDR2 SQIVND (reference sequence). For the CDR3, the DNA is TGTGCCAGTAGTAGACCGGGCCGGGGCCCCAATCAGCCCCAGCATTTT. It yields the protein CASSRPGRGPNQPQHF.

The V and J genes are TRBV11-2 and TRBJ1-4; no firm D call. V was pared by 1 base and J by 4 bases, with 10 bases between. Germline CDR1 is SGHAT and CDR2 is FQNNGV. CDR3 length: 15 amino acids. DNA for the CDR3: TGTGCCAGCAGCTTAGGGCCAGGAATTAATGAAAAACTGTTTTTT. It specifies CASSLGPGINEKLFF. The full variable domain, its missing parts supplied by reference TRBV11-2 and TRBJ1-4, is EAGVAQSPRYKIIEKRQSVAFWCNPISGHATLYWYQQILGQGPKLLIQFQNNGVVDDSQLPKDRFSAERLKGVDSTLKIQPAKLEDSAVYLCASSLGPGINEKLFFGSGTQLSVL.

The CDR3 spells CASRDSSSYNEQFF. DNA of the CDR3: TGTGCCAGCAGAGACTCTTCCTCCTACAATGAGCAGTTCTTC. The chain uses TRBV28 and TRBJ2-1; D unclear. Germline CDR1 and CDR2: MDHEN and SYDVKM. The V end was cut by 6 bases, the J end by 0 bases, with 9 bases between. The CDR3 covers 14 residues.

The gene calls are TRBV5-6 and TRBJ2-4; 10 nucleotides align to TRBD1. CDR1 and CDR2 (germline): SGHDT, YYEEEE. This CDR3 is 19 amino acids long. Trimming removed 2 bases from V and 1 base from J; junction bases left unmatched: 12. The CDR3 is CASSLTPGTGVLAKNIQYF. The DNA of the CDR3 is TGTGCCAGCAGCTTAACTCCCGGGACAGGGGTTTTGGCCAAAAACATTCAGTACTTC.

The chain uses TRBV6-1 and TRBJ2-2; D possibly corresponds to TRBD2 (6 bases). Trimming cost V 2 bases and J 6 bases, with 19 bases left between them. Germline CDR1 reads MNHNS; CDR2 reads SASEGT. CDR3 length: 17 amino acids. The CDR3 DNA is TGTGCCAGCAGTGAACCCTTCCTAAAGACTAGGCCCGGGGAGCTGTTTTTT. Translation: CASSEPFLKTRPGELFF.

The rearrangement joins TRBV27 to TRBJ2-5, with D maybe TRBD2 (6 bases). Germline CDR1 MNHEY, CDR2 SMNVEV (reference sequence). This CDR3 is built from 13 residues. V was shortened by 5 bases and J by 4 bases, with 11 bases between the two germline ends. CDR3 nucleotides: TGTGCCAGCAGTCTCGGACTAAGAGAGACCCAGTACTTC. Protein product: CASSLGLRETQYF.

This chain joins TRBV21-1 and TRBJ2-1. TRBV21-1 is flagged as a pseudogene. CDR3 size: 14 residues. DNA for the CDR3: TGTGCCAGCAGCAAAAGAAAGGGCTACAATGAGCAGTTCTTC. This sequence encodes CASSKRKGYNEQFF.

The rearrangement uses TRBV4-1 and TRBJ1-4, with D unclear. Germline V gene lookup returns CDR1 MGHRA and CDR2 YSYEKL. Deletions cut 0 bases from V and 4 bases from J, with 12 bases between. CDR3 length: 16 residues. The CDR3 nucleotides are TGCGCCAGCAGCCAAGATCGGACGAGGATTAATGAAAAACTGTTTTTT. Translating it yields CASSQDRTRINEKLFF.

The V call is TRBV6-5, the J call TRBJ1-3; D perhaps matches TRBD1 (5 bases). The V end lost 2 bases, the J end lost 4 bases, and 12 bases lay between the germline ends. This CDR3 has 15 residues. CDR1 MNHEY and CDR2 SVGAGI come from the germline V gene. This chain's CDR3 is CASSYGSGTGNTIYF. DNA for the CDR3: TGTGCCAGCAGTTACGGGTCGGGGACCGGAAACACCATATATTTT.

The chain uses TRBV29-1 and TRBJ1-1; no clear D gene. The germline V gene has CDR1 SQVTM and CDR2 ANQGSEA. This CDR3 contains 12 residues. With 7 bases removed from V and 7 bases from J, the gap between germline ends came to 16 bases. CDR3 sequence (DNA): TGCAGCGGCGAGCAAGGGTGGAATGAAGCTTTCTTT. Translating it yields CSGEQGWNEAFF.

The chain is built from TRBV27 and TRBJ1-2; 7 positions agree with TRBD1. V lost 8 bases to trimming and J lost 2 bases; unmatched junction nucleotides: 14. Germline CDR1 reads MNHEY; CDR2 reads SMNVEV (reference sequence). The length of the CDR3 is 16 residues. CDR3 in DNA: TGTGCCAGCGCGACAAACCGGGACAGAAAAAACTATGGCTACACCTTC. Translation gives CASATNRDRKNYGYTF.

Turning to this clone: Other DNA sequences within the sample encode an identical CDR3. This chain joins TRBV15 and TRBJ2-7; 7 positions match TRBD1. Germline assignment: CDR1 LNHNV and CDR2 YYDKDF (reference sequence). The ends lost 0 bases at V and 4 bases at J; junction bases unmatched: 0. The CDR3 is made up of 13 amino acids. CDR3 residues: CATSRDRGYEQYF. The CDR3 DNA reads as TGTGCCACCAGCAGAGACAGGGGGTACGAGCAGTACTTC.

This chain links TRBV5-5 with TRBJ2-7; 10 bases match TRBD2. Germline V gene data show CDR1 as SGHKS and CDR2 as YYEKEE (reference sequence). The CDR3 spans 14 residues. V dropped 4 bases and J dropped 4; count of bases not matched to a gene: 5. CDR3 DNA: TGTGCCAGCAGCCCTAGCGGGGGCCCTTACGAGCAGTACTTC. It translates to CASSPSGGPYEQYF. Full variable domain (missing parts from reference TRBV5-5 and TRBJ2-7): DAGVTQSPTHLIKTRGQQVTLRCSPISGHKSVSWYQQVLGQGPQFIFQYYEKEERGRGNFPDRFSARQFPNYSSELNVNALLLGDSALYLCASSPSGGPYEQYFGPGTRLTVT.

V gene TRBV27 combines with J gene TRBJ1-1; D not certain. The CDR3 contains 13 residues. CDR1 and CDR2 (germline): MNHEY, SMNVEV (reference sequence). The V and J ends lost 10 bases and 4 bases respectively, with 16 bases between them. The CDR3 is CATSVGRATEAFF. The CDR3 bases are TGTGCCACTTCCGTAGGACGGGCCACTGAAGCTTTCTTT.

V is TRBV5-5 and J is TRBJ2-7, with D possibly called TRBD1 or TRBD2 (5 bases each). The CDR3 loop spans 12 amino acids. V lost 7 bases to trimming and J lost 0 bases, with 8 bases between them. The germline CDR1 and CDR2 sequences are SGHKS and YYEKEE (reference sequence). Written as DNA, the CDR3 is TGTGCCAGCGAGGGGAGCTCCTACGAGCAGTACTTC. Translating it yields CASEGSSYEQYF.

The chain carries TRBV5-1 and TRBJ2-5; TRBD2 matches at 8 bases. Trimming took 4 bases from V and 5 from J; bases not matched to a gene: 10. The CDR3 sequence is 15 residues long. The germline CDR1 and CDR2 sequences are SGHRS and YFSETQ. CDR3 sequence reads: CASSLSGTSGETQYF. The CDR3 nucleotides are TGCGCCAGCAGCCTCTCCGGGACTAGTGGTGAGACCCAGTACTTC.

This clone was counted a few times. The chain links TRBV5-5 to TRBJ1-1; D might be TRBD1 (6 bases). V lost 3 bases and J lost 1, with 7 bases in between. This CDR3 is built from 13 residues. Looked up from germline, CDR1 is SGHKS and CDR2 is YYEKEE (reference sequence). The CDR3 coding sequence is TGTGCCAGCAGCTCACAGGGGAACACTGAAGCTTTCTTT. Its protein product is CASSSQGNTEAFF. The full variable domain, rest sourced from reference TRBV5-5 and TRBJ1-1, is DAGVTQSPTHLIKTRGQQVTLRCSPISGHKSVSWYQQVLGQGPQFIFQYYEKEERGRGNFPDRFSARQFPNYSSELNVNALLLGDSALYLCASSSQGNTEAFFGQGTRLTVV.

This chain connects TRBV6-5 to TRBJ2-5; D ambiguous. The CDR3 contains 12 residues. Germline values: CDR1 MNHEY, CDR2 SVGAGI. Trimming stripped 6 bases from V and 5 bases from J, with 10 bases between. The chain's CDR3 is CASSLKRETQYF. For the CDR3, the DNA is TGTGCCAGCAGCCTAAAGAGGGAGACCCAGTACTTC.

This sequence joins TRBV27 and TRBJ2-5, with 8 bases fitting TRBD1. V lost 6 bases to trimming and J lost 0 bases; unmatched junction nucleotides: 6. The CDR3 runs to 15 residues. In germline, CDR1 is MNHEY, CDR2 SMNVEV (reference sequence). The CDR3 loop reads CASRKGQAYQETQYF. In nucleotides, the CDR3 is TGTGCCAGCAGAAAGGGACAGGCCTACCAAGAGACCCAGTACTTC.

The CDR3 DNA reads TGTGCCAGCAGTCCGGGACAGGGGGGAAACACCATATATTTT. The encoded protein is CASSPGQGGNTIYF. V and J are TRBV2 and TRBJ1-3, with 10 bases matching TRBD1. Trimming removed 5 bases from V and 4 bases from J; junction bases left unmatched: 2. The germline gives CDR1 SNHLY, CDR2 FYNNEI. The CDR3 is made up of 14 amino acids.

This chain links TRBV19 with TRBJ1-5; 7 positions match TRBD1. The length of the CDR3 is 14 residues. CDR1 LNHDA and CDR2 SQIVND come from the germline V gene (reference sequence). J lost 4 bases, V lost 5 bases, and 5 bases had no gene match. The CDR3 here is CASSPQGRNQPQHF. In DNA form, the CDR3 reads TGTGCCAGTAGTCCACAGGGGCGGAATCAGCCCCAGCATTTT.

This clone showed up just once. Distinct nucleotide sequences in the sample also encode this CDR3. The gene calls are TRBV5-1 and TRBJ2-7; D remains unclear. V was cut by 1 base and J by 6 bases, with 8 bases left in between. The CDR3 has 12 amino acids. The V gene's germline CDR1 is SGHRS and CDR2 YFSETQ. The CDR3 reads CASSLFGGEQYF. Written as DNA, the CDR3 is TGCGCCAGCAGCTTGTTTGGTGGCGAGCAGTACTTC. Supplemented by reference TRBV5-1 and TRBJ2-7, the full variable domain reads KAGVTQTPRYLIKTRGQQVTLSCSPISGHRSVSWYQQTPGQGLQFLFEYFSETQRNKGNFPGRFSGRQFSNSRSEMNVSTLELGDSALYLCASSLFGGEQYFGPGTRLTVT.

The chain combines TRBV5-4 with TRBJ2-2; D remains ambiguous. CDR1 SGHNT and CDR2 YYREEE come from the germline V gene (reference sequence). V gave up 1 base and J gave up 2 bases, with 6 bases separating them. CDR3 length: 14 amino acids. The CDR3 is CASSLIPNTGELFF. CDR3 DNA: TGTGCCAGCAGCTTGATACCTAACACCGGGGAGCTGTTTTTT. Full variable domain (missing parts from reference TRBV5-4 and TRBJ2-2): ETGVTQSPTHLIKTRGQQVTLRCSSQSGHNTVSWYQQALGQGPQFIFQYYREEENGRGNFPPRFSGLQFPNYSSELNVNALELDDSALYLCASSLIPNTGELFFGEGSRLTVL.

The chain uses TRBV7-6 and TRBJ1-1; D not resolved. Per the germline V gene, CDR1 is SGHVS and CDR2 is FNYEAQ. The ends were cut back, 6 bases at V and 1 base at J, with 9 bases in the middle. The CDR3 runs to 13 residues. The CDR3: CASRETENTEAFF. In DNA, the CDR3 is TGTGCCAGCAGGGAAACCGAGAACACTGAAGCTTTCTTT.

The chain carries TRBV7-2 and TRBJ2-3; a weak D match, TRBD2 (5 bases). Germline V gene lookup returns CDR1 SGHTA and CDR2 FQGNSA. This CDR3 is built from 16 residues. Trimming stripped 2 bases from V and 8 bases from J, with 20 bases between. The CDR3 DNA sequence: TGTGCCAGCAGCTTAAGTCGGGGTAGATCGGATGTTACGCAGTATTTT. This codes for CASSLSRGRSDVTQYF. The whole variable domain, filled in from reference TRBV7-2 and TRBJ2-3, reads GAGVSQSPSNKVTEKGKDVELRCDPISGHTALYWYRQSLGQGLEFLIYFQGNSAPDKSGLPSDRFSAERTGGSVSTLTIQRTQQEDSAVYLCASSLSRGRSDVTQYFGPGTRLTVL.

The gene calls are TRBV5-4 and TRBJ1-1; possible D gene TRBD1, 5 bases. Germline V gene data show CDR1 as SGHNT and CDR2 as YYREEE (reference sequence). There are 13 residues in the CDR3. The V end lost 3 bases, the J end lost 3 bases, and 9 bases lay between the germline ends. This CDR3 reads CASSYDSYTEAFF. CDR3 DNA sequence: TGTGCCAGCAGCTACGACAGCTACACTGAAGCTTTCTTT.